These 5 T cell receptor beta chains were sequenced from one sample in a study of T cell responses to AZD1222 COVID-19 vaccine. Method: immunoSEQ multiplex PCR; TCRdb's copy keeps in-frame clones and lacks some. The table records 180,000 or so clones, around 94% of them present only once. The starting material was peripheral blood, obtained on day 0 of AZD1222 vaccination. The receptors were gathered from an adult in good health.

In DNA, the CDR3 is TGTGCCAGCAGCCAAGATGATCTAGCGGGACCCAATGAGCAGTTCTTC. The encoded protein is CASSQDDLAGPNEQFF. This chain joins TRBV4-2 and TRBJ2-1; 9 bases are a match to TRBD2. Germline V gene data show CDR1 as LGHNA and CDR2 as YNFKEQ. The CDR3 loop spans 16 amino acids. Trimming removed 0 bases from V and 6 bases from J; junction bases left unmatched: 6.

Here the CDR3 DNA reads TGTGCCTGGAGTCCCCTAGCGGGAGAGCACAATGAGCAGTTCTTC. Its translation: CAWSPLAGEHNEQFF. The chain combines TRBV30 with TRBJ2-1; 10 bases fit TRBD2. Germline lookup yields CDR1 GTSNPN and CDR2 SVGIG (reference sequence). The junction had 6 bases not matched to a gene; V was cut back by 2 bases and J by 5 bases. The CDR3 has 15 residues.

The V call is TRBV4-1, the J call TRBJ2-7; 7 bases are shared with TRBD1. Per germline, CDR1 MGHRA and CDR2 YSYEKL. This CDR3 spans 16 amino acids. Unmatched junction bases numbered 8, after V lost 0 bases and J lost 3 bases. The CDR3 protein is CASSQDLGQYFYEQYF. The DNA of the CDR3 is TGCGCCAGCAGCCAAGATTTGGGACAGTACTTCTACGAGCAGTACTTC.

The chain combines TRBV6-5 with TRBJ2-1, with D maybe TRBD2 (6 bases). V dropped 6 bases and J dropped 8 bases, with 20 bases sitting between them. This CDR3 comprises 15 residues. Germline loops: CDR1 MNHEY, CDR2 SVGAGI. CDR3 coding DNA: TGTGCCAGCAGCCCCTTCGGGGGAGGCGGAGATGAGCAGTTCTTC. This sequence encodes CASSPFGGGGDEQFF.

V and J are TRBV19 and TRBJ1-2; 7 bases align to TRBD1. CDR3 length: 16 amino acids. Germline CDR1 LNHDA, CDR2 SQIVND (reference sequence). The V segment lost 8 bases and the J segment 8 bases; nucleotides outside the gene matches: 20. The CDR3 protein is CASHHRDRPNQGGYTF. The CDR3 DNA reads TGTGCCAGTCACCACCGGGACAGACCAAACCAGGGGGGCTACACCTTC. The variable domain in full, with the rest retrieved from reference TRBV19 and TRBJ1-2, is DGGITQSPKYLFRKEGQNVTLSCEQNLNHDAMYWYRQDPGQGLRLIYYSQIVNDFQKGDIAEGYSVSREKKESFPLTVTSAQKNPTAFYLCASHHRDRPNQGGYTFGSGTRLTVV.